The entry below gives a single TCR beta chain sequence along with its context. The method was immunoSEQ multiplex PCR; TCRdb's version includes in-frame clones alone and lacks a portion of them. The table shows around 160,000 clones, with less than 90% occurring only once. This entry is derived from a study of lymphopenia after photon versus proton radiotherapy. The CDR3 has 15 residues. CDR1 and CDR2 from the germline V gene are SGHRS and YFSETQ. Trimming shortened V by 4 bases and J by 5 bases, and 18 bases separated the two germline ends. The rearrangement joins TRBV5-1 to TRBJ2-5; D is unclear. Sample: peripheral blood, taken from a patient treated with photon-based radiotherapy. The receptor's source is a man aged 50 to 59 with gastric cancer. CDR3 residues: CASSPEPFMVETQYF. As DNA, the CDR3 is TGCGCCAGCAGCCCCGAACCGTTCATGGTGGAGACCCAGTACTTC.